This TCR beta chain was recovered during a study of CD8 T cells in Susac syndrome. Whole-study findings and limits: By the study's own acknowledgment, its TCR sequencing and HLA analysis included relatively few individuals.

After extraction with the RNeasy kit, roughly 0.5 to 1 ug of the RNA was reverse transcribed using random hexamers. Amplification of TCR beta CDR3 by immunoSEQ multiplex PCR spanned 54 Vbeta and 13 Jbeta. TCRdb passed the immunoSEQ multiplex PCR reads through MiXCR, listing each CDR3 protein once. The table lists 200,000 or so distinct CDR3 sequences, roughly 96% of them singletons. Germline V gene sequence: CDR1 SEHNR, CDR2 FQNEAQ (reference sequence). V dropped 5 bases and J dropped 1 base, with 11 bases sitting between them. This CDR3 contains 14 residues. As for this clonotype: Its target is not known.

TEMRA cells were enriched by FACS, while CD8+ and CD4+ T cells were obtained through a negative isolation that was performed magnetically. This clonotype was obtained from a human donor with multiple sclerosis. This sequence joins TRBV7-9 and TRBJ1-2; possible D gene TRBD1, 5 bases. The sample comprised CD4+ T cells from PBMCs. CDR3 nucleotide sequence: TGTGCCAGCAGCCGCCGAGGGGTTAACTATGGCTACACCTTC. Translation gives CASSRRGVNYGYTF.